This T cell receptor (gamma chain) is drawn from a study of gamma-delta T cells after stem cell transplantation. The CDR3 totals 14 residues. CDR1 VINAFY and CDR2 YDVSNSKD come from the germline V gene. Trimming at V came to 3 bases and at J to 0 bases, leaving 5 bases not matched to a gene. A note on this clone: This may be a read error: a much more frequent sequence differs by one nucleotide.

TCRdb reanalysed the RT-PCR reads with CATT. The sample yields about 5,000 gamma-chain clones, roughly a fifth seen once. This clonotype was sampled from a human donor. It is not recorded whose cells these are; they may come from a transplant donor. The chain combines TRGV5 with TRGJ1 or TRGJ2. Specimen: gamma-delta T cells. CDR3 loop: CATWDGQNYYKKLF. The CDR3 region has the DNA TGTGCCACCTGGGACGGGCAGAATTATTATAAGAAACTCTTT.